These T cell receptor beta chains were read from a single sample in a study of cytomegalovirus exposure and HLA in healthy donors. Data came from immunoSEQ multiplex PCR; TCRdb stores just in-frame clones and leaves some out. The sample includes 100,000 to 150,000 clones, 70% to 85% of them seen just once. The sequencing input was PBMCs. The receptor source for this set is a boy between 5 and 17 years old in good health and CMV-seronegative. Both conserved end residues are part of each CDR3. A D gene is named only where the DNA matches it firmly. Clone size is given for some rows only: seen once, a few or many times, or a class if the clone is expanded.

NA TRBJ2-1 NA TRBV9 TGTGCCAGCAGGAAATCCGGGATTTACGATGAGCAGTTCTTC CASRKSGIYDEQFF
few TRBJ2-2 NA TRBV4-3 TGCGCCAGCAGCCACTTGACAGAAAACACCGGGGAGCTGTTTTTT CASSHLTENTGELFF
NA TRBJ2-7 NA TRBV6-1 TGTGCCAGCAGTGAAGGACTGAACTACGAGCAGTACTTC CASSEGLNYEQYF
once TRBJ1-1 NA TRBV27 TGTGCCAGCATTCTTAGGGGGTCGCTGGGGAACACTGAAGCTTTCTTT CASILRGSLGNTEAFF
NA TRBJ1-2 NA TRBV7-2 TGTGCCAGCAGCCCTACCCAGGGGCTGAGGGGCTACACCTTC CASSPTQGLRGYTF
NA TRBJ1-1 NA TRBV5-1 TGCGCCAGCAGCCAGGGTAGGCGCACTGAAGCTTTCTTT CASSQGRRTEAFF
few TRBJ2-2 TRBD2 TRBV27 TGTGCCAGCAGTTCCCCGGGGACTAGGGACACCGGGGAGCTGTTTTTT CASSSPGTRDTGELFF
NA TRBJ2-7 TRBD1 TRBV5-1 TGCGCCAGCAGCTGGTCCGTGGGGACAGGAGGAGGCGAGCAGTACTTC CASSWSVGTGGGEQYF
NA TRBJ2-1 TRBD1 TRBV5-8 TGTGCCAGCAGAGTTCCGGGACAGGGGGCTAATGAGCAGTTCTTC CASRVPGQGANEQFF
NA TRBJ1-2 NA TRBV25-1 TGTGCCAGCAGTGTAAGGGGTTTTCTTGGCTACCCCTTC CASSVRGFLGYPF
NA TRBJ1-2 NA TRBV15 TGTGCCACCAGCAGTCGGACAGCTCTTGGCTACACCTTC CATSSRTALGYTF
few TRBJ2-5 NA TRBV2 TGTGCCACCCTGAAGACAGATAAAGAGACCCAGTACTTC CATLKTDKETQYF
NA TRBJ2-7 NA TRBV5-1 TGCGCCAGCAGCTTGGAGTCCTATTCCTACGAGCAGTACTTC CASSLESYSYEQYF
few TRBJ2-7 NA TRBV27 TGTGCCAGCAGTAAAACAGGGAAATACGAGCAGTACTTC CASSKTGKYEQYF
once TRBJ2-1 TRBD2 TRBV7-3 TGTGCCAGCAGCCCCTTAGCGGGAGCTATGGGCGAGCAGTTCTTC CASSPLAGAMGEQFF
NA TRBJ1-2 NA TRBV7-9 TGTGCCAGCGCAATGACGGGGAGAAACTATGGCTACACCTTC CASAMTGRNYGYTF